This TCR beta chain was found in a study of cytomegalovirus exposure and HLA in healthy donors. The CDR3 is 14 amino acids. Germline loops: CDR1 MDHEN, CDR2 SYDVKM. V trimming: 7 bases; J trimming: 1 base; junction bases outside the gene matches: 3. About this clone: The antigen is not known.

Vbeta (60) and Jbeta (13) primers were used in the PCR. TCRdb's table, derived via immunoSEQ multiplex PCR, lists solely in-frame clones and lacks some. Counted here are 150,000 or so clones, 70% to 85% occurring once; the ten biggest clones make up less than 1.5%. Overall study results and limits: Researchers left out some V segments, among them TRBV6-2 and TRBV6-3, as indistinguishable. Only CMV serostatus was available as immune exposure information.

The material sequenced was PBMCs. The sequence was obtained from a man aged 30 to 39 in good health and CMV-seropositive. The gene calls are TRBV28 and TRBJ2-2, with 7 bases fitting TRBD2. Here the CDR3 reads CASMLAVNTGELFF. The DNA for the CDR3 is TGTGCCAGCATGCTAGCGGTGAACACCGGGGAGCTGTTTTTT.